This TCR beta chain was sequenced for a study of cytomegalovirus exposure and HLA in healthy donors. Study-level points and caveats: Based on reports, TCR beta sequences accurately predicted HLA-A and HLA-B alleles for most subjects.

13 Jbeta primers and 60 Vbeta primers were used for the PCR. Original handling: Per a later analysis, the number of unique TCR beta chains was some 80 million, of which roughly 11 million were shared. TCRdb keeps only in-frame clones here, not all; method: immunoSEQ multiplex PCR. For V, J and clone size, that table is used; D and trimming come from the DNA. The table records 100,000 or so clones, 75% to 80% of them present only once. A word on this clone: Its matching antigen is unknown.

Participants comprised healthy donors of bone marrow. The sequenced sample was PBMCs. The source is a woman between 35 and 50 years old in good health and CMV-seropositive.

The CDR3 DNA reads as TGCGCCAGCAGCGGGCGCACTAATGAAAAACTGTTTTTT. Encoded protein: CASSGRTNEKLFF. V and J are TRBV4-1 and TRBJ1-4; D call uncertain. Trimming stripped 5 bases from V and 2 bases from J, with 6 bases between. Looked up from germline, CDR1 is MGHRA and CDR2 is YSYEKL. This CDR3 contains 13 residues.